The present entry profiles one T cell receptor beta chain with its context. The antigen this receptor binds is unknown. Per-base quality was not reported, and no clone a single base away is much larger than it. Libraries were prepared through the immunoSEQ multiplex PCR assay. For the multiplex PCR, a mixture combining 60 forward primers for TCR Vbeta segments and 13 reverse primers for TCR Jbeta segments was used. Amplification of the CDR3 region of rearranged TCR beta genes was performed with a multiplex PCR assay on genomic DNA. On the Illumina HiSeq System, the amplified TCR beta libraries were sequenced as 87-base-pair reads. The paper's processing steps were these. A later analysis counted approximately 84 million unique TCR beta chains across the 650 to 700 repertoires, and roughly 9.9 million of these chains were shared by at least two donors. Raw reads were error-corrected and collapsed into unique sequences with a nearest-neighbor algorithm that merged closely related sequences to remove PCR and sequencing errors. V, D and J gene segments were assigned by aligning CDR3 sequences to IMGT reference sequences. For a sequence to be retained, at least a six-nucleotide match to both a V gene segment and a J gene segment was required. A rearrangement was called productive if the CDR3 had no stop codons and remained in frame with V and J, and every other rearrangement was called non-productive. CDR3 was defined according to IMGT convention as the region running from the second conserved V-encoded cysteine to the conserved J-encoded phenylalanine. The earlier analysis of 450 to 750 of the donors excluded any sequence lacking an unambiguous match to a single V gene segment. An earlier analysis of some 500 of the donors classified V segments as functional when productive rearrangements were above 56.7% and as segregating when the standard deviation between donors was above 5%. A statistical classification framework was developed to diagnose cytomegalovirus status using the catalog of TCR beta chain sequences. In a later analysis, TCR nucleotide sequences were compared against IMGT/GENE-DB human TR gene sequences so that V and J genes could be assigned. The TCRdist pipeline was used in a later analysis to assign CDR3 sequences and most-parsimonious VDJ recombination scenarios. In a later analysis, each TCR beta chain was defined by its CDR3 amino acid sequence together with its V-gene family, and reads without a unique V-gene family were excluded. A later analysis removed 600 or so highly shared, low-generation-probability nucleotide sequences to deal with suspected cross-contamination and a sequencing artifact. A later analysis calculated a clonal expansion index for each public chain from normalized within-repertoire ranks of inferred template counts. In a later analysis, generation probabilities were computed with a VDJ recombination model fitted to out-of-frame rearrangements, and the resulting probabilities were checked against IGoR. A later analysis scored TCR-TCR, TCR-HLA and TCR-CMV co-occurrence with hypergeometric tests, applying a repertoire-size bias correction to TCR pairs. In a later analysis, false discovery rates were estimated by permuting HLA or CMV assignments 20 times. In a later analysis, co-occurring TCRs were grouped using DBSCAN, with TCRdist sequence similarity added in when clustering inside HLA-allele-positive subsets. For co-occurrence clustering, repertoires with fewer than 30,000 or more than 120,000 public chains were excluded, along with roughly 5 repertoires with anomalous nucleotide sharing. As stored in TCRdb, this immuneACCESS dataset retains in-frame rearrangements with V and J assigned. A fraction of the clones does not appear; measured against another copy, unresolved V genes explain less than half of the discrepancy, and the remainder lacks a known reason. The V and J calls and the clone size are those of that table, but D and trimming were determined from the DNA. The sample table holds some 170,000 clones, of which more than 65% were seen once. The top ten clonotypes cover approximately 2.6% of the sample.

V is shortened by 6 bases, J by 2 bases, and the region joining them spans 10 bases. Counted from cysteine to phenylalanine, this CDR3 has 13 amino acids. Of the read, only the CDR3 DNA is kept; its 39 bases are in frame from base 1. Reading the germline V gene gives CDR1 MNHNS and CDR2 SASEGT. In total, approximately 700 healthy bone marrow donors made up the cohort. At the time of sampling, every cohort member was nominally healthy, though immune exposures that went unrecorded were likely present. The donor was CMV seronegative and was included in the group of around 320 seronegative cohort members. A peripheral blood sample was collected from each donor, and TCR beta sequencing was performed on peripheral blood mononuclear cells. Genomic DNA extraction from the blood cell samples was performed with the Qiagen DNeasy Blood Extraction Kit. These data are taken from a study of cytomegalovirus exposure and HLA in healthy donors (dated by TCRdb to about 2017). A note on the overall study: An earlier analysis of approximately 600 of the donors reported approximately 270 Gb of sequence data and around 110 million unique TCR beta sequences from roughly 180 million T cells. A later genetic analysis took genome-wide SNP genotypes for about three fifths of the roughly 670 donors and used that subset as a discovery cohort. The study was designed to test whether signatures of past pathogen exposure could be identified by cataloging public T cell receptors. Because of strong linkage in the cohort, four to six DR-DQ haplotypes were treated as single units for association and clustering. Across about 370 genotyped donors of the cohort, an average of roughly 250,000 unique TCR beta nucleotide sequences per donor were sequenced, and roughly 17% of those sequences were non-productive. The study used immunosequencing to profile the T cell repertoires of 670 or so subjects and linked those repertoires to cytomegalovirus serostatus. Typing coverage differed by locus: A, B, C, DRB1 and DQB1 were typed in roughly 629-630 donors, DQA1 in roughly 500, DPA1 in around 610, and DPB1 in 450 to 480. All discovery cohort repertoires had been generated using a single sequencing platform. A later analysis re-analyzed previously published TCR beta repertoires from hundreds of donors and added high-resolution HLA genotyping to study TCR occurrence patterns. An earlier analysis of 587 of the donors used high-throughput TCR beta sequencing to judge whether each TCR beta V gene segment behaved as functional or pseudogenic. An early release covering roughly 600 HLA-typed donors comprised about 300 gigabases of sequencing data and approximately 85 million unique TCR sequences. Of the roughly 390 genotyped donors, 65% to 90% were placed in the genetic ancestry cluster associated with self-reported Caucasian donors. High-throughput TCR immunosequencing, statistical association of individual TCRs with disease status, and machine learning were combined to predict cytomegalovirus infection status. Donor age, sex, ethnicity and CMV serostatus were compiled together with the repertoire data. Both class I and class II loci were covered by HLA typing, at four-digit resolution. Along with the approximately 670-subject first cohort, a separate validation cohort of about 110 different subjects was used. Rather than drawing on any new phenotypic data, the later analysis identified candidate immune exposures from TCR beta sequences and the way those sequences occurred across donors.

The full study reports these points: Three of the identified cytomegalovirus-associated TCR beta chains were confirmed in vitro to be specific for cytomegalovirus antigens. A total of some 180 TCR beta chains were listed by the study as associated with cytomegalovirus. Most TCR sequences were seen in very few donors, while some public TCRs were found in many individuals. HLA typing was unavailable for some donors at each locus, so association tests used only the typed subset. In a later analysis, some 17,000 TCR beta sequences were associated with specific HLA alleles at a false discovery rate of 0.05. The classifier was reported to diagnose cytomegalovirus status with high specificity and sensitivity in both the original and validation cohorts. A later analysis found that most CMV-associated TCR beta chains appeared HLA-restricted, with HLA associations seemingly driven largely by CMV exposure. V-gene and J-gene trimming of TCR beta chains was associated with a missense DCLRE1C variant in a later genetic analysis, and the association was replicated in an independent cohort. Correlated functional status among segregating V segments might be attributable to linkage disequilibrium, but an unknown experimental factor could not be ruled out. Because counts were too low, seventeen rarely observed V segments, including chromosome 9 orphons, were excluded from the earlier analysis of 587 of the donors. The sequencing pipeline was judged likely to have produced a cluster of highly shared sequence variants as a technical artifact. Assigning TCR associations to individual alleles was difficult when HLA alleles, especially DR and DQ, strongly co-occurred. Immune exposure information for the cohort was limited to CMV serostatus. A later analysis found that TCR association rates varied across HLA loci, with DRB1 alleles showing the most associated TCRs and HLA-C alleles the fewest. The presence/absence analyses assumed that sequencing depth was roughly uniform across donors, and that assumption may not be true. In this cohort, only TCR beta chains were sequenced, and detectable features were limited by the absence of alpha or paired-chain data. Compared with the roughly 700-donor mean, donors in an Asian-associated ancestry cluster had fewer N-insertions in productive TCRs, according to a later genetic analysis. In a later analysis, HLA-associated TCR beta chains were found to be more clonally expanded and to have lower generation probabilities than equally common non-associated chains. A further reported finding was that TCR beta sequences accurately predicted the HLA-A and HLA-B alleles for most subjects in the first cohort. The authors suggested that the approach could potentially be generalized to other disease states and immunological phenotypes. The 87-base-pair reads could not distinguish some IMGT-functional V segments, including TRBV6-2 and TRBV6-3, so those segments were excluded. An earlier analysis of approximately 590 of the donors showed that most TCR beta V segments appeared in productive rearrangements either about 87% or about 30% of the time, which broadly matched IMGT annotations. In a later analysis, several top co-occurrence clusters were reported to appear linked to parvovirus B19, influenza, CMV and Epstein-Barr virus.

This chain is built from TRBV6-1 and TRBJ1-2, with a weak D call of TRBD1 (5 bases match). Material for sequencing was PBMCs. This receptor was taken from a female donor in good health and CMV-seronegative. Read as DNA, the sequence is TGTGCCAGCAGAGTGCGGGGGAACTATGGCTACACCTTC. The encoded protein is CASRVRGNYGYTF.